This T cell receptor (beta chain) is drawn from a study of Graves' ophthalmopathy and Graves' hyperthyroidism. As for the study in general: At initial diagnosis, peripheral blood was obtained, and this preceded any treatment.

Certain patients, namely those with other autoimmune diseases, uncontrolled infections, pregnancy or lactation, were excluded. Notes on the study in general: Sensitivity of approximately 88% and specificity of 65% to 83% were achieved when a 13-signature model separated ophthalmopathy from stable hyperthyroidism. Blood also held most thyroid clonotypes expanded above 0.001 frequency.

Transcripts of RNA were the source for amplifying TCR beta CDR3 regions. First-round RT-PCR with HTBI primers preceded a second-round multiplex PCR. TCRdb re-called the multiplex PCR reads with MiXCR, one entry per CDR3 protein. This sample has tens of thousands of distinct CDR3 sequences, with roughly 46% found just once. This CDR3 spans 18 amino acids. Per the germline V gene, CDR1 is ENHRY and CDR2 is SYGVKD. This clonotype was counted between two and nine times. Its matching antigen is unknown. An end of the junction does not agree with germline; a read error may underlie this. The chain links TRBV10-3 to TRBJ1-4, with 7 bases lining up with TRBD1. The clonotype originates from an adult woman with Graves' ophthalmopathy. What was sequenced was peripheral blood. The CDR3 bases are TGTGCCAGCAGTCTCCCGGGACAGACCCGTGCAACTAATGAAAAACTGTTTTTT. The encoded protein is CASSLPGQTRATNEKLFF.